The rows below give T cell receptor beta chains drawn from one sample of a study of vaccination effects on CD4 cells after COVID-19. The repertoire was sequenced with immunoSEQ multiplex PCR; TCRdb's copy has only in-frame clones and lacks some. Among tens of thousands of clones, roughly 76% were seen once, and the ten largest hold about 2.7%. These receptors are not linked to any known antigen. Sequencing was performed on CD4+ T cells from PBMCs cultured with HCoV-229E spike peptides, taken before COVID-19 vaccination. The receptors stem from a human donor who received a COVID-19 vaccine. Both conserved end residues are part of each CDR3. Each record gives: CDR3 protein, CDR3 DNA, V gene, clone size, D gene, J gene, CDR3 length. The D gene is left open where the match is weak. Clone size is stated in some rows and not others, as once, few, many or a class when expanded.

CDR3aa: CASSERGEIGKLFF; CDR3nt: TGTGCCAGCAGTGAGCGGGGGGAAATTGGAAAACTGTTTTTT; v_gene: TRBV2; abundance: .; d_gene: .; j_gene: TRBJ1-4; len: 14
CDR3aa: CASSSSYNSPLHF; CDR3nt: TGTGCCAGCTCCAGCTCCTATAATTCACCCCTCCACTTT; v_gene: TRBV27; abundance: .; d_gene: .; j_gene: TRBJ1-6; len: 13
CDR3aa: CAIKGDANYGYTF; CDR3nt: TGTGCCATCAAGGGGGATGCTAACTATGGCTACACCTTC; v_gene: TRBV6-5; abundance: .; d_gene: .; j_gene: TRBJ1-2; len: 13
CDR3aa: CASKSTYSDTQYF; CDR3nt: TGTGCCAGCAAGTCGACCTACTCAGATACGCAGTATTTT; v_gene: TRBV6-4; abundance: .; d_gene: .; j_gene: TRBJ2-3; len: 13
CDR3aa: CASSYPRDGRGNSPLHF; CDR3nt: TGTGCCAGCAGTTACCCTCGGGACGGTCGGGGGAATTCACCCCTCCACTTT; v_gene: TRBV6-2/TRBV6-3; abundance: .; d_gene: .; j_gene: TRBJ1-6; len: 17
CDR3aa: CASSFGDVRLSGNTIYF; CDR3nt: TGTGCCAGCAGCTTTGGGGACGTTCGCCTCTCTGGAAACACCATATATTTT; v_gene: TRBV11-2; abundance: few; d_gene: .; j_gene: TRBJ1-3; len: 17
CDR3aa: CASRRGQVQDEQFF; CDR3nt: TGCGCCAGCAGGAGGGGCCAGGTTCAAGATGAGCAGTTCTTC; v_gene: TRBV5-1; abundance: .; d_gene: .; j_gene: TRBJ2-1; len: 14
CDR3aa: CASSNPRLAKNIQYF; CDR3nt: TGTGCCAGTAGTAATCCCCGCCTAGCCAAAAACATTCAGTACTTC; v_gene: TRBV19; abundance: .; d_gene: .; j_gene: TRBJ2-4; len: 15
CDR3aa: CASSQALRPSGNTIYF; CDR3nt: TGTGCCAGCAGCCAAGCTCTCAGGCCCTCTGGAAACACCATATATTTT; v_gene: TRBV4-2; abundance: .; d_gene: .; j_gene: TRBJ1-3; len: 16
CDR3aa: CASSWDRSEGNQPQHF; CDR3nt: TGTGCCAGCAGCTGGGACAGGTCTGAGGGCAATCAGCCCCAGCATTTT; v_gene: TRBV7-9; abundance: .; d_gene: TRBD1; j_gene: TRBJ1-5; len: 16
CDR3aa: CASSYGGPNQPQHF; CDR3nt: TGTGCCAGCAGTTACGGCGGCCCCAATCAGCCCCAGCATTTT; v_gene: TRBV6-5; abundance: .; d_gene: .; j_gene: TRBJ1-5; len: 14
CDR3aa: CASSTNTEAFF; CDR3nt: TGTGCCAGCAGCACTAACACTGAAGCTTTCTTT; v_gene: TRBV3-1/TRBV3-2; abundance: .; d_gene: .; j_gene: TRBJ1-1; len: 11
CDR3aa: CASSQGGGAADTQYF; CDR3nt: TGTGCCAGCTCACAGGGCGGGGGGGCCGCAGATACGCAGTATTTT; v_gene: TRBV18; abundance: .; d_gene: TRBD2; j_gene: TRBJ2-3; len: 15
CDR3aa: CSALTGEKLFF; CDR3nt: TGCAGTGCTCTGACTGGTGAAAAACTGTTTTTT; v_gene: TRBV20-1; abundance: .; d_gene: .; j_gene: TRBJ1-4; len: 11
CDR3aa: CASSEAYRQPRGYTF; CDR3nt: TGTGCCAGCAGTGAAGCTTATAGGCAGCCTCGTGGCTACACCTTC; v_gene: TRBV6-1; abundance: .; d_gene: .; j_gene: TRBJ1-2; len: 15
CDR3aa: CASMPWVAETQYF; CDR3nt: TGTGCCAGCATGCCCTGGGTAGCGGAGACCCAGTACTTC; v_gene: TRBV2; abundance: .; d_gene: .; j_gene: TRBJ2-5; len: 13
CDR3aa: CASSSQGQPNTGELFF; CDR3nt: TGTGCCAGCAGCTCGCAGGGACAGCCGAACACCGGGGAGCTGTTTTTT; v_gene: TRBV5-5; abundance: .; d_gene: TRBD1; j_gene: TRBJ2-2; len: 16
CDR3aa: CASSQGHGGTEAFF; CDR3nt: TGTGCCAGTAGTCAAGGACACGGAGGGACTGAAGCTTTCTTT; v_gene: TRBV19; abundance: few; d_gene: .; j_gene: TRBJ1-1; len: 14
CDR3aa: CASSWGTGENEQFF; CDR3nt: TGCGCCAGCAGCTGGGGGACTGGGGAAAATGAGCAGTTCTTC; v_gene: TRBV5-1; abundance: .; d_gene: .; j_gene: TRBJ2-1; len: 14
CDR3aa: CASSYFGRQGEYGYTF; CDR3nt: TGTGCCAGCAGTTACTTTGGGAGACAGGGGGAATACGGCTACACCTTC; v_gene: TRBV6-5; abundance: .; d_gene: TRBD1; j_gene: TRBJ1-2; len: 16
CDR3aa: CASSLSQGRYGYTF; CDR3nt: TGCGCCAGCAGCTTGTCACAGGGGCGGTATGGCTACACCTTC; v_gene: TRBV5-1; abundance: .; d_gene: TRBD1; j_gene: TRBJ1-2; len: 14
CDR3aa: CASSQDLVSGTGELFF; CDR3nt: TGTGCCAGCAGCCAAGATCTGGTTTCGGGCACCGGGGAGCTGTTTTTT; v_gene: TRBV4-2; abundance: .; d_gene: .; j_gene: TRBJ2-2; len: 16
CDR3aa: CASSQPGIHPGANVLTF; CDR3nt: TGCGCCAGCAGCCAACCTGGTATTCATCCTGGGGCCAACGTCCTGACTTTC; v_gene: TRBV4-1; abundance: .; d_gene: .; j_gene: TRBJ2-6; len: 17
CDR3aa: CASSSSRAIQYF; CDR3nt: TGTGCCAGCAGCTCATCCCGGGCCATTCAGTACTTC; v_gene: TRBV5-8; abundance: .; d_gene: .; j_gene: TRBJ2-4; len: 12
CDR3aa: CASSGSQNTEAFF; CDR3nt: TGTGCCAGCAGCGGGAGTCAGAACACTGAAGCTTTCTTT; v_gene: TRBV7-2; abundance: few; d_gene: .; j_gene: TRBJ1-1; len: 13
CDR3aa: CASSRWDIFTDTQYF; CDR3nt: TGTGCCAGCAGCCGATGGGACATCTTCACAGATACGCAGTATTTT; v_gene: TRBV11-1; abundance: .; d_gene: .; j_gene: TRBJ2-3; len: 15
CDR3aa: CASTGPLNEQFF; CDR3nt: TGTGCCAGTACCGGGCCTCTCAATGAGCAGTTCTTC; v_gene: TRBV19; abundance: .; d_gene: .; j_gene: TRBJ2-1; len: 12
CDR3aa: CASSYSTGLAYGYTF; CDR3nt: TGTGCCAGCAGCTACTCGACAGGGTTGGCCTATGGCTACACCTTC; v_gene: TRBV7-9; abundance: once; d_gene: TRBD1; j_gene: TRBJ1-2; len: 15
CDR3aa: CASSPMTGSDYGYTF; CDR3nt: TGTGCCAGCTCACCCATGACAGGGTCCGATTATGGCTACACCTTC; v_gene: TRBV18; abundance: .; d_gene: TRBD1; j_gene: TRBJ1-2; len: 15
CDR3aa: CASSYSPGETQYF; CDR3nt: TGTGCCAGCAGTTACTCGCCAGGGGAGACCCAGTACTTC; v_gene: TRBV6-5; abundance: .; d_gene: .; j_gene: TRBJ2-5; len: 13
CDR3aa: CASSLGTGATNEKLFF; CDR3nt: TGTGCCAGCAGCTTAGGAACAGGGGCAACTAATGAAAAACTGTTTTTT; v_gene: TRBV7-2; abundance: .; d_gene: TRBD1; j_gene: TRBJ1-4; len: 16
CDR3aa: CASSLAENQPQHF; CDR3nt: TGCGCCAGCAGCCTAGCAGAAAATCAGCCCCAGCATTTT; v_gene: TRBV5-1; abundance: .; d_gene: .; j_gene: TRBJ1-5; len: 13
CDR3aa: CATRDRTDQPQHF; CDR3nt: TGTGCCACCAGAGACAGGACTGATCAGCCCCAGCATTTT; v_gene: TRBV24-1; abundance: .; d_gene: .; j_gene: TRBJ1-5; len: 13
CDR3aa: CASSTPGTANQPQHF; CDR3nt: TGTGCCAGTAGTACACCAGGGACAGCCAATCAGCCCCAGCATTTT; v_gene: TRBV19; abundance: .; d_gene: TRBD1; j_gene: TRBJ1-5; len: 15
CDR3aa: CASMGIVSYNEQFF; CDR3nt: TGTGCCAGCATGGGCATAGTCTCCTACAATGAGCAGTTCTTC; v_gene: TRBV2; abundance: .; d_gene: .; j_gene: TRBJ2-1; len: 14
CDR3aa: CASSRGQGGTGELFF; CDR3nt: TGTGCCAGTAGTAGAGGACAGGGCGGCACCGGGGAGCTGTTTTTT; v_gene: TRBV19; abundance: .; d_gene: TRBD1; j_gene: TRBJ2-2; len: 15